The 12 T cell receptor beta chains below all came from one sample that was sequenced in a study of post-analysis software for immune sequencing data (dated by TCRdb to between 2014 and 2017). Overall results and qualifications from the work: Significantly higher frequencies in patients than in controls were found for roughly 5 TRBV segments, including TRBV5-6, TRBV5-1 and TRBV20-1.

Receptor libraries were prepared by PCR. TCRdb names Illumina HiSeq 2500 as the instrument used. To reduce PCR and sequencing biases, unique molecular identifiers were incorporated into the TCR beta cDNA libraries. TCRdb took the public reads, trimmed them with fastp at Q25, ran MiXCR for clone calling and kept in-frame beta chains. Each CDR3 protein gets just one entry, which takes the most common genes and DNA from the rows behind it. The sample yields about 190,000 distinct CDR3 sequences; approximately 29% were counted once. The ten largest make up 3% to 3.5% of the sample. The antigens for these receptors are not known. The sequenced sample was blood. The receptor set was obtained from a girl aged 2-17 years with multiple sclerosis.

This clonotype was detected only a few times. The rearrangement joins TRBV7-3 to TRBJ2-1, with TRBD2 matching 10 bases. Germline loops: CDR1 SGHTA, CDR2 FQGTGA. The CDR3 is made up of 16 amino acids. With 5 bases clipped from V and 8 bases from J, the junction kept 12 bases outside the gene matches. The CDR3 spells CASSLTSGGDGDEQFF. DNA for the CDR3: TGTGCCAGCAGCCTCACCAGCGGGGGGGACGGCGATGAGCAGTTCTTC.

Concerning this clonotype: It may be a read error: a sequence one base away is much more abundant. The V call is TRBV20-1, the J call TRBJ2-3; 9 nucleotides line up with TRBD2. The junction had 6 bases not matched to a gene; V was cut back by 5 bases and J by 6 bases. Germline loops: CDR1 DFQATT, CDR2 SNEGSKA (reference sequence). The CDR3 contains 13 residues. The chain's CDR3 is CSAGTSGLDTQYF. In DNA form, the CDR3 reads TGCAGTGCTGGAACTAGCGGGCTGGATACGCAGTATTTT.

About this clonotype itself: A single base separates this from a much larger clone, so it may be a read error. The chain uses TRBV29-1 and TRBJ2-5; D is perhaps TRBD1 (6 bases). CDR1 and CDR2 from the germline V gene are SQVTM and ANQGSEA. The CDR3 runs to 14 residues. The CDR3 nucleotides are TGCGGCGTTGGGACGTGGGGGCGCGGGGAGACCCAGTACTTC. Translating it yields CGVGTWGRGETQYF.

This clonotype was recorded many times. The chain couples TRBV5-1 to TRBJ2-3; no clear D gene. The CDR3 extends over 14 amino acids. Per germline, CDR1 SGHRS and CDR2 YFSETQ. Trimming removed 0 bases at V and 2 bases at J, with 7 bases between. The chain's CDR3 is CASSLEKLTDTQYF. The CDR3 coding sequence is TGCGCCAGCAGCTTGGAAAAGCTCACAGATACGCAGTATTTT.

This clonotype has at least ten counts. The CDR3 spells CASSYSGYSSNQPQHF. CDR3 DNA sequence: TGTGCCAGCAGTTACTCGGGTTATTCAAGCAATCAGCCCCAGCATTTT. The gene calls are TRBV6-5 and TRBJ1-5; D unclear. V was pared by 0 bases and J by 1 base, with 10 bases between. The CDR3 runs to 16 residues. Looked up from germline, CDR1 is MNHEY and CDR2 is SVGAGI.

This chain links TRBV5-1 with TRBJ2-1; D is uncertain. This CDR3 is 13 amino acids long. CDR1 is SGHRS, CDR2 YFSETQ, per germline. Trimming removed 7 bases at V and 4 bases at J, with 12 bases between. CDR3 in amino acids: CASQVSGYNEQFF. The CDR3 DNA is TGCGCCAGCCAGGTTTCCGGATACAATGAGCAGTTCTTC. Using reference TRBV5-1 and TRBJ2-1 for the parts outside the CDR3, the full variable domain is KAGVTQTPRYLIKTRGQQVTLSCSPISGHRSVSWYQQTPGQGLQFLFEYFSETQRNKGNFPGRFSGRQFSNSRSEMNVSTLELGDSALYLCASQVSGYNEQFFGPGTRLTVL.

This clonotype was seen a handful of times. The V gene is TRBV28, the J gene TRBJ2-7; D unclear. V lost 2 bases, J lost 0 bases, and 11 bases lay in between. The CDR3 is made up of 15 amino acids. Germline CDR1 reads MDHEN; CDR2 reads SYDVKM. CDR3 nucleotide sequence: TGTGCCAGCAGTTTAGCTCAGAGAGACTCCTACGAGCAGTACTTC. Amino acids: CASSLAQRDSYEQYF.

The genes are TRBV5-1 and TRBJ2-3, with 13 bases aligning to TRBD2. V dropped 2 bases and J dropped 0; count of bases not matched to a gene: 6. The CDR3 consists of 18 residues. Germline CDR1 reads SGHRS; CDR2 reads YFSETQ. The CDR3 DNA is TGCGCCAGCAGCTTTGGACTAGCGGGGGTTACTAGCACAGATACGCAGTATTTT. Residues: CASSFGLAGVTSTDTQYF.

This clonotype turned up a few times. The chain joins TRBV6-1 to TRBJ1-2; D gene ambiguous. V lost 3 bases and J 2 bases, leaving 10 bases between the germline ends. The CDR3 sequence is 14 residues long. CDR1 is MNHNS and CDR2 is SASEGT in the germline V gene. This chain's CDR3 is CASSETRSNYGYTF. The CDR3 DNA is TGTGCCAGCAGTGAGACACGTTCGAACTATGGCTACACCTTC.

This chain joins TRBV18 and TRBJ2-3, with 8 bases identical to TRBD1. Germline CDR1 reads KGHSH; CDR2 reads LQKENI. The CDR3 contains 13 residues. J lost 5 bases, V lost 8 bases, and 6 bases had no gene match. This CDR3 reads CASLTGGEDTQYF. The CDR3 coding sequence is TGTGCCAGCCTTACAGGGGGTGAAGATACGCAGTATTTT.

This clonotype occurred a few times. V is TRBV7-9 and J is TRBJ2-7; 8 bases are shared with TRBD1. The CDR3 length is 12 residues. Germline CDR1 and CDR2: SEHNR and FQNEAQ (reference sequence). V gave up 8 bases and J gave up 5 bases; unmatched junction bases: 5. The CDR3 DNA reads as TGTGCCAGCCATCGGACAGGGAACGAGCAGTACTTC. Residues: CASHRTGNEQYF.

This clonotype was observed at least ten times. Here the CDR3 reads CSVEDQPTEQYF. The CDR3 coding sequence is TGCAGCGTTGAAGATCAGCCGACAGAGCAGTACTTC. The chain links TRBV29-1 to TRBJ2-7; D uncertain. The V and J ends lost 0 bases and 7 bases respectively, with 10 bases between them. CDR1 and CDR2 from the germline V gene are SQVTM and ANQGSEA. The CDR3 is 12 residues long.